These 11 T cell receptor beta chains were sequenced from one sample in a study of CD8 T cells in ankylosing spondylitis. TCRdb reanalysed the 5' RACE reads using MiXCR and keeps one entry per CDR3 protein. The data contain roughly 25,000 distinct CDR3 sequences, about a sixth of them singletons. Sequencing input: blood. Receptor source: a male donor with ankylosing spondylitis or in good health (not recorded which).

At least ten counts were recorded for this clonotype. This chain joins TRBV6-2 or TRBV6-3 and TRBJ2-2, with a weak D call TRBD2 (6 bases). The V end was cut by 0 bases, the J end by 2 bases, with 13 bases between. CDR3 length equals 17 residues. The germline CDR1 and CDR2 sequences are MNHEY and SVGEGT. CDR3: CASSYSFPGGNTGELFF. CDR3 DNA sequence: TGTGCCAGCAGTTACTCCTTTCCCGGGGGAAACACCGGGGAGCTGTTTTTT.

This chain uses TRBV6-5 with TRBJ1-5; D gene ambiguous. This CDR3 has 14 residues. Germline values: CDR1 MNHEY, CDR2 SVGAGI. The V end was cut by 0 bases, the J end by 0 bases, with 3 bases between. CDR3 sequence reads: CASSYSSSNQPQHF. CDR3 nucleotide sequence: TGTGCCAGCAGTTACTCGAGTAGCAATCAGCCCCAGCATTTT.

J is TRBJ2-1 and V is TRBV30; 11 bases fit TRBD2. CDR1 GTSNPN and CDR2 SVGIG come from the germline V gene (reference sequence). After removal of 3 bases from V and 5 bases from J, the junction contained 9 bases not matched to a gene. The CDR3 totals 16 residues. CDR3 bases: TGTGCCTGGAGCGACTTCACTAGCGGGAGCCACAATGAGCAGTTCTTC. It specifies CAWSDFTSGSHNEQFF.

This clonotype has a handful of counts. The chain is built from TRBV5-6 and TRBJ2-7; D perhaps matches TRBD1 (5 bases). V was shortened by 4 bases and J by 2 bases, with 13 bases between the two germline ends. The germline V gene encodes CDR1 SGHDT and CDR2 YYEEEE. The CDR3 totals 14 residues. The chain's CDR3 is CASSPQGFTYEQYF. The CDR3 DNA is TGTGCCAGCAGCCCCCAGGGTTTCACCTACGAGCAGTACTTC.

This clonotype was observed a few times. The rearrangement joins TRBV6-2 or TRBV6-3 to TRBJ1-5, with D unresolved. The ends were cut back, 8 bases at V and 1 base at J, with 18 bases in the middle. Germline loops: CDR1 MNHEY, CDR2 SVGEGT. The CDR3 extends over 16 amino acids. The CDR3 sequence: CASGIGRGRSNQPQHF. DNA of the CDR3: TGTGCCAGCGGCATCGGGCGGGGTCGGAGCAATCAGCCCCAGCATTTT.

This clonotype occurred many times. The chain employs TRBV25-1 and TRBJ1-2, with 7 nucleotides matching TRBD1. Trimming removed 6 bases from V and 8 bases from J; junction bases left unmatched: 9. The CDR3 length is 13 residues. Germline values: CDR1 MGHDK, CDR2 SYGVNS. CDR3 bases: TGTGCCAGCAGCCAAGCGGGACAGAGGGGCTACACCTTC. Protein sequence: CASSQAGQRGYTF.

The V gene is TRBV10-3, the J gene TRBJ1-4; 12 positions match TRBD1. The germline V gene encodes CDR1 ENHRY and CDR2 SYGVKD. Trimming cost V 5 bases and J 4 bases; bases outside gene matches: 8. This CDR3 is built from 17 residues. The CDR3 DNA reads as TGTGCCATCAGTCCCGGGACAGGGGGCACGGTTAATGAAAAACTGTTTTTT. Translated, it gives CAISPGTGGTVNEKLFF.

The rearrangement uses TRBV28 and TRBJ2-5; 7 nucleotides agree with TRBD1. The germline V gene encodes CDR1 MDHEN and CDR2 SYDVKM. V was clipped by 6 bases and J by 4 bases; unmatched bases: 11. CDR3 length equals 15 residues. The CDR3: CASRPTGSKAETQYF. The CDR3 bases are TGTGCCAGCAGGCCGACAGGGTCTAAGGCAGAGACCCAGTACTTC.

The J gene is TRBJ2-2, the V gene TRBV4-3; D possibly uses TRBD1 or TRBD2 (5 bases each). Between the trimmed V and J ends, which lost 0 bases and 5 bases, there was a span of 13 bases. This CDR3 is 16 amino acids long. Germline V gene lookup returns CDR1 LGHNA and CDR2 YSLEER. CDR3 residues: CASSQDYGAGTGELFF. The CDR3 region has the DNA TGCGCCAGCAGCCAAGATTACGGGGCCGGAACCGGGGAGCTGTTTTTT.

This clonotype came up many times. The V and J genes are TRBV12-3 or TRBV12-4 and TRBJ1-3; no clear D. The length of the CDR3 is 14 residues. Trimming pared 8 bases from V and 0 bases from J, leaving 11 bases between. The CDR3 is CASRPGHSGNTIYF. The CDR3 coding sequence is TGTGCCAGCCGTCCTGGGCACTCTGGAAACACCATATATTTT.

In its sample, this clonotype was seen many times. The rearrangement links TRBV9 to TRBJ2-1; a weak D match, TRBD2 (5 bases). Germline CDR1 SGDLS, CDR2 YYNGEE. V was trimmed by 0 bases and J by 6 bases, leaving 13 bases between them. This CDR3 spans 15 amino acids. The CDR3 here is CASSVALVGVNEQFF. CDR3 nucleotide sequence: TGTGCCAGCAGCGTAGCCCTAGTGGGAGTCAATGAGCAGTTCTTC.